The 11 T cell receptor beta chains listed next were all sequenced from one sample in a study of T cell responses to AZD1222 COVID-19 vaccine. Only in-frame clones appear in the TCRdb table, and some are missing; sequencing was by immunoSEQ multiplex PCR. Of around 170,000 clones detected, just over 90% appear once; the ten largest clones hold 0.75% to 1%. Sequenced material: peripheral blood, taken on day 0 of AZD1222 vaccination. These receptors were collected from an adult in good health.

J is TRBJ1-2 and V is TRBV6-2 or TRBV6-3; 7 nucleotides line up with TRBD1. After removal of 5 bases from V and 2 bases from J, the junction contained 14 bases not matched to a gene. This CDR3 has 17 residues. The germline V gene has CDR1 MNHEY and CDR2 SVGEGT. CDR3 nucleotides: TGTGCCAGCAGTCTCCTTAGTAGGACAGGTCTCAACTATGGCTACACCTTC. It encodes CASSLLSRTGLNYGYTF.

The rearrangement joins TRBV11-3 to TRBJ1-1, with 7 positions matching TRBD1. The CDR3 totals 15 residues. CDR1 and CDR2 (germline): SGHNT, YENEEA. V shed 3 bases and J 3 bases; nucleotides not matched to a gene: 7. The CDR3 bases are TGTGCCAGCAGCTTCCTACAGGGGATCGACACTGAAGCTTTCTTT. This sequence encodes CASSFLQGIDTEAFF.

The gene calls are TRBV24-1 and TRBJ2-7; TRBD2 matches 7 bases. After removal of 10 bases from V and 4 bases from J, the junction contained 9 bases not matched to a gene. From germline, CDR1 is KGHDR and CDR2 SFDVKD. The CDR3 sequence is 13 residues long. In DNA form, the CDR3 reads TGTGCCACAATGGGAGGGGAGAAGTACGAGCAGTACTTC. It is translated as CATMGGEKYEQYF.

The J gene is TRBJ2-5, the V gene TRBV2; 8 nucleotides match TRBD1. The CDR3 covers 16 residues. Germline CDR1 reads SNHLY; CDR2 reads FYNNEI. With 4 bases clipped from V and 1 base from J, the junction kept 8 bases outside the gene matches. The DNA for the CDR3 is TGTGCCAGCAGTGGGGGTAACAGGGGGGCCCAAGAGACCCAGTACTTC. As protein: CASSGGNRGAQETQYF.

J is TRBJ1-4 and V is TRBV21-1. TRBV21-1 is reported as a pseudogene. The CDR3 runs to 15 residues. The CDR3 bases are TGTGCCAGCAGCAAAGACGGACGGTGGAATGAAAAACTGTTTTTT. It yields the protein CASSKDGRWNEKLFF.

The chain joins TRBV18 to TRBJ2-5; TRBD1 matches at 9 bases. The CDR3 spans 15 residues. V shed 6 bases, J shed 1 base, and the junction held 6 bases outside the gene matches. CDR1 is KGHSH, CDR2 LQKENI, per germline. The CDR3 DNA reads TGTGCCAGCTCGGCCCGGGACAGGGTCCAAGAGACCCAGTACTTC. Translated: CASSARDRVQETQYF. The full variable domain, in which reference TRBV18 and TRBJ2-5 provide the parts outside the CDR3, is NAGVMQNPRHLVRRRGQEARLRCSPMKGHSHVYWYRQLPEEGLKFMVYLQKENIIDESGMPKERFSAEFPKEGPSILRIQQVVRGDSAAYFCASSARDRVQETQYFGPGTRLLVL.

The rearrangement uses TRBV9 and TRBJ2-1, with 8 bases lining up with TRBD1. The V gene's germline CDR1 is SGDLS and CDR2 YYNGEE. Trimming removed 3 bases from V and 3 bases from J; junction bases left unmatched: 11. The CDR3 has 17 residues. The CDR3 nucleotides are TGTGCCAGCAGCGCCAATCGCCTGGACAGGGTCTACAATGAGCAGTTCTTC. Its protein is CASSANRLDRVYNEQFF. Full variable domain (missing parts from reference TRBV9 and TRBJ2-1): DSGVTQTPKHLITATGQRVTLRCSPRSGDLSVYWYQQSLDQGLQFLIQYYNGEERAKGNILERFSAQQFPDLHSELNLSSLELGDSALYFCASSANRLDRVYNEQFFGPGTRLTVL.

The rearrangement uses TRBV27 and TRBJ2-2; the D gene could be TRBD1 or TRBD2 (5 bases each). Trimming took 8 bases from V and 4 from J, leaving 11 bases between them. CDR1 MNHEY and CDR2 SMNVEV come from the germline V gene (reference sequence). The CDR3 is 13 residues long. CDR3 sequence: CASHGTGTGELFF. CDR3 nucleotide sequence: TGTGCCAGCCACGGGACGGGCACCGGGGAGCTGTTTTTT.

The chain employs TRBV5-1 and TRBJ1-1; D uncertain. Germline V gives CDR1 SGHRS, CDR2 YFSETQ. CDR3 length: 16 residues. V lost 4 bases, J lost 1 base, and 17 bases lay in between. In nucleotides, the CDR3 is TGCGCCAGCAGCCCTTGGGGTCTTGGCGAGAACACTGAAGCTTTCTTT. It translates to CASSPWGLGENTEAFF.

This chain uses TRBV5-1 with TRBJ1-1; D gene ambiguous. The germline V and J ends were trimmed by 4 bases and 6 bases, with 13 bases remaining between them. The length of the CDR3 is 13 residues. Germline CDR1 reads SGHRS; CDR2 reads YFSETQ. The CDR3 is CASSTGGFSEAFF. The CDR3 coding sequence is TGCGCCAGCAGCACTGGAGGGTTTTCTGAAGCTTTCTTT.

The chain recombines TRBV28 with TRBJ2-1; 8 bases align to TRBD1. The length of the CDR3 is 17 residues. J lost 15 bases, V lost 6 bases, and 25 bases had no gene match. The germline gives CDR1 MDHEN, CDR2 SYDVKM. DNA for the CDR3: TGTGCCAGCAGAGATACAGGGGGTGGGAGCGGACAAGACCTTCGGTTCTTC. The encoded protein is CASRDTGGGSGQDLRFF.